This TCR beta chain was documented in a study of T-cell reconstitution after alpha-beta-depleted transplantation in children. Preparation of the TCRbeta library used unique molecular identifiers. Each CDR3 protein gets one entry after TCRdb re-called the PCR reads with MiXCR. The sample has 450,000 to 550,000 distinct CDR3 sequences, about 10% seen once; the top ten hold 14%. Germline loops: CDR1 SQVTM, CDR2 ANQGSEA. Trimming cost V 7 bases and J 1 base; bases outside gene matches: 5. This CDR3 contains 14 residues. As to this clonotype: Its antigen is still unknown.

Study outcomes and limitations: Reportedly, roughly two months post-transplant, alpha-beta T cells arose from several hundred expanded graft clones. T-cell numbers and diversity one year post-transplant derived largely from freshly generated T cells.

The clonotype comes from a female patient aged 2-9 years who had a stem cell transplant for aplastic anemia, so the T cells may come from the graft donor. This specimen consisted of PBMCs, mostly from graft donor cells, obtained 180 days after TCRalphabeta/CD19-depleted stem cell transplant. The V gene is TRBV29-1, the J gene TRBJ2-1; 9 bases align to TRBD2. The CDR3 bases are TGCAGCGGTACACTAGCGGGTTCCTACAATGAGCAGTTCTTC. Translation: CSGTLAGSYNEQFF.